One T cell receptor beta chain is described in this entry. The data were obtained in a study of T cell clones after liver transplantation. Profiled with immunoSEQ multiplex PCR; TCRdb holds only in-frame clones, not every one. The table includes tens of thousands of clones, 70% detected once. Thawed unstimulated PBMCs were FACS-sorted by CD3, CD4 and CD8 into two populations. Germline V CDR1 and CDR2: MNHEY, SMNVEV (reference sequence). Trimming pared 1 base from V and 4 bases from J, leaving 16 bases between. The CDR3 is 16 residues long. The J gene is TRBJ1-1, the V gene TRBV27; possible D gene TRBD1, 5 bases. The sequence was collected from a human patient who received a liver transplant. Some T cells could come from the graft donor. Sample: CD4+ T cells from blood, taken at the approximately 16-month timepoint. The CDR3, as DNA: TGTGCCAGCAGTTTATTTAGGGGTAGGGGTAGCACTGAAGCTTTCTTT. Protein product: CASSLFRGRGSTEAFF.